The 20 T cell receptor beta chains in this list originate from one sample, sequenced in a study of memory CD4+ T cells and cytomegalovirus serostatus. The sort gate was single viable CD3+CD4+CD8-CD45RO+ cells for memory CD4+ T cells. Produced via immunoSEQ multiplex PCR; TCRdb's table is partial and in-frame only. The repertoire holds approximately 51,000 clones, with around 70% as singletons. The sequenced material came from memory CD4+ T cells from blood. The origin of the receptors is an adult in good health and CMV-seropositive.

The chain recombines TRBV19 with TRBJ1-4; no firm D call. Per germline, CDR1 LNHDA and CDR2 SQIVND (reference sequence). V was pared by 4 bases and J by 7 bases, with 16 bases between. The CDR3 loop spans 15 amino acids. CDR3 sequence: CASSTRAGRSEKLFF. The CDR3, as DNA: TGTGCCAGTAGTACCCGGGCAGGCCGTAGTGAAAAACTGTTTTTT.

This rearrangement joins TRBV13 to TRBJ2-4; D unclear. The CDR3 is 13 amino acids. Germline V gene data show CDR1 as PRHDT and CDR2 as FYEKMQ (reference sequence). The V gene lost 1 base and the J gene lost 3 bases, with 4 bases spanning the gap. CDR3 bases: TGTGCCAGCAGCTTAGATGGCAAAAACATTCAGTACTTC. This gives the protein CASSLDGKNIQYF.

The rearrangement joins TRBV5-1 to TRBJ2-3; possibly TRBD1 or TRBD2 for D (5 bases each). The germline V gene encodes CDR1 SGHRS and CDR2 YFSETQ. The ends were cut back, 0 bases at V and 3 bases at J, with 8 bases in the middle. CDR3 length: 14 amino acids. The CDR3 nucleotides read TGCGCCAGCAGCTTGGAGTGGGGGACAGATACGCAGTATTTT. This gives the protein CASSLEWGTDTQYF.

The chain has TRBV7-2 and TRBJ2-7; the match to TRBD2 covers 9 bases. The CDR3 consists of 16 residues. Germline V lookup: CDR1 SGHTA, CDR2 FQGNSA. V lost 5 bases and J lost 5; bases outside the gene matches: 13. The chain's CDR3 is CASSPVAGDLADEQYF. CDR3 coding DNA: TGTGCCAGCAGCCCCGTAGCGGGGGATCTTGCGGACGAGCAGTACTTC.

This rearrangement joins TRBV5-1 to TRBJ2-3; 7 nucleotides agree with TRBD2. V shed 3 bases, J shed 4 bases, and the junction held 8 bases outside the gene matches. CDR1 and CDR2 (germline): SGHRS, YFSETQ. This CDR3 has 15 residues. This CDR3 reads CASSWIGAGADTQYF. Here the CDR3 DNA reads TGCGCCAGCAGCTGGATCGGGGCGGGGGCAGATACGCAGTATTTT.

The chain has TRBV7-2 and TRBJ1-6, with D unclear. V lost 5 bases and J 10 bases, leaving 9 bases between the germline ends. The CDR3 extends over 12 amino acids. Looked up from germline, CDR1 is SGHTA and CDR2 is FQGNSA. The CDR3 protein is CASSIWASPLHF. CDR3 DNA sequence: TGTGCCAGCAGCATATGGGCCTCACCCCTCCACTTT.

V gene TRBV7-2 combines with J gene TRBJ2-7; D is undetermined. Between the trimmed V and J ends, which lost 5 bases and 2 bases, there was a span of 10 bases. CDR3 length equals 13 residues. The germline V gene has CDR1 SGHTA and CDR2 FQGNSA. This CDR3 is CASSLRRAYEQYF. The CDR3 nucleotides read TGTGCCAGCAGCCTCCGAAGGGCCTACGAGCAGTACTTC.

The chain couples TRBV5-4 to TRBJ1-1; D is possibly TRBD1 (6 bases). The V end was cut by 5 bases, the J end by 3 bases, with 14 bases between. The germline V gene encodes CDR1 SGHNT and CDR2 YYREEE (reference sequence). The CDR3 totals 14 residues. The CDR3 loop reads CASRTAGADTEAFF. In nucleotides, the CDR3 is TGTGCCAGCAGGACGGCGGGGGCGGACACTGAAGCTTTCTTT.

The chain combines TRBV6-6 with TRBJ1-1, with 7 nucleotides matching TRBD1. With V trimmed by 1 base and J by 5 bases, 7 bases remained unmatched. CDR3 length equals 15 residues. Per the germline V gene, CDR1 is MNHNY and CDR2 is SVGAGI (reference sequence). CDR3 coding DNA: TGTGCCAGCAGTTACTTCACAGGGGCGACGACTGAAGCTTTCTTT. This codes for CASSYFTGATTEAFF.

The chain is built from TRBV7-8 and TRBJ2-1; D call uncertain. The ends were cut back, 1 base at V and 13 bases at J, with 11 bases in the middle. The CDR3 runs to 12 residues. Germline lookup yields CDR1 SGHVS and CDR2 FQNEAQ. The CDR3 DNA reads TGTGCCAGCAGCTTAGTAGACGGTCTACAGTTCTTC. Translated: CASSLVDGLQFF.

The chain combines TRBV25-1 with TRBJ2-7; D remains unclear. Germline V gene sequence: CDR1 MGHDK, CDR2 SYGVNS. V was shortened by 6 bases and J by 6 bases, with 12 bases between the two germline ends. The CDR3 runs 12 residues. The CDR3 loop reads CASRPDGGEQYF. CDR3 DNA: TGTGCCAGCAGACCGGACGGCGGCGAGCAGTACTTC.

This chain connects TRBV7-2 to TRBJ1-1; D is unclear. The CDR3 sequence is 15 residues long. The V end was cut by 2 bases, the J end by 4 bases, with 14 bases between. The germline V gene encodes CDR1 SGHTA and CDR2 FQGNSA. CDR3 DNA sequence: TGTGCCAGCAGCTTAAACGCCTTCAAGGGCACTGAAGCTTTCTTT. This gives the protein CASSLNAFKGTEAFF.

This clone turned up a few times. V usage is TRBV19 and J usage is TRBJ1-1; D not resolved. Germline loops: CDR1 LNHDA, CDR2 SQIVND (reference sequence). Trimming removed 5 bases from V and 3 bases from J, with 7 bases in between. This CDR3 has 12 residues. The CDR3 sequence: CASSGQYTEAFF. The CDR3 DNA is TGTGCCAGTAGTGGTCAGTACACTGAAGCTTTCTTT.

The CDR3 protein is CASSPMGFSNQPQHF. The CDR3 DNA follows: TGTGCCAGCTCACCCATGGGGTTTAGCAATCAGCCCCAGCATTTT. The chain has TRBV18 and TRBJ1-5, with D unclear. The CDR3 totals 15 residues. Trimming took 3 bases from V and 0 from J, leaving 9 bases between them. Germline values: CDR1 KGHSH, CDR2 LQKENI.

The rearrangement uses TRBV6-6 and TRBJ2-2; 7 bases align to TRBD2. The CDR3 contains 15 residues. Trimming cost V 7 bases and J 3 bases; bases outside gene matches: 8. In germline, CDR1 is MNHNY, CDR2 SVGAGI (reference sequence). CDR3: CASKTSVTYTGELFF. The CDR3 DNA reads TGTGCCAGCAAAACTAGCGTCACTTACACCGGGGAGCTGTTTTTT.

The chain recombines TRBV6-4 with TRBJ2-7; TRBD2 aligns across 7 bases. V shed 0 bases and J 3 bases; nucleotides not matched to a gene: 8. The CDR3 loop spans 16 amino acids. From germline, CDR1 is MRHNA and CDR2 SNTAGT. Here the CDR3 DNA reads TGTGCCAGCAGTGACTCGAGCGGGGAGTTCGTCTACGAGCAGTACTTC. Translated: CASSDSSGEFVYEQYF.

This clone has just a few counts. The V and J genes are TRBV19 and TRBJ1-5, with no clear D. The length of the CDR3 is 13 residues. CDR1 is LNHDA and CDR2 is SQIVND in the germline V gene (reference sequence). With 1 base removed from V and 4 bases from J, the gap between germline ends came to 5 bases. As DNA, the CDR3 is TGTGCCAGTAGTATAGGCAGAAATCAGCCCCAGCATTTT. It yields the protein CASSIGRNQPQHF.

The J gene is TRBJ1-4, the V gene TRBV4-1; D remains unclear. Germline V gene sequence: CDR1 MGHRA, CDR2 YSYEKL. Between the trimmed V and J ends, which lost 0 bases and 7 bases, there was a span of 9 bases. The CDR3 length is 14 residues. The DNA of the CDR3 is TGCGCCAGCAGCCAAGATTCGGCTGGTGAAAAACTGTTTTTT. It translates to CASSQDSAGEKLFF.

V is TRBV11-2 and J is TRBJ1-4; no clear D gene. V was clipped by 1 base and J by 6 bases, with 9 bases between them. There are 14 residues in the CDR3. Germline CDR1 and CDR2: SGHAT and FQNNGV. The CDR3 loop reads CASSLGAEDEKLFF. Written as DNA, the CDR3 is TGTGCCAGCAGCTTAGGGGCGGAAGATGAAAAACTGTTTTTT. The whole variable domain, filled in from reference TRBV11-2 and TRBJ1-4, reads EAGVAQSPRYKIIEKRQSVAFWCNPISGHATLYWYQQILGQGPKLLIQFQNNGVVDDSQLPKDRFSAERLKGVDSTLKIQPAKLEDSAVYLCASSLGAEDEKLFFGSGTQLSVL.

This chain uses TRBV5-1 with TRBJ2-1; 8 bases are shared with TRBD2. With V trimmed by 0 bases and J by 7 bases, 3 bases remained unmatched. The CDR3 length is 14 residues. Germline values: CDR1 SGHRS, CDR2 YFSETQ. CDR3 in DNA: TGCGCCAGCAGCTTGGAGCGGGGGAGGAATGAGCAGTTCTTC. This gives the protein CASSLERGRNEQFF.